The 25 T cell receptor beta chains given below trace back to one sample, sequenced in a study of T-cell memory formation after mild COVID-19. One entry per CDR3 protein, called by TCRdb with MiXCR from the 5' RACE reads. The sample holds about 390,000 distinct CDR3 sequences, 16% seen once. Sequenced input: PBMCs or a T cell subset sorted from them (not recorded which). Every receptor here comes from a man in his late teens or twenties who had mild COVID-19 (a few samples of this study predate the infection). Cell type and time point are not known.

The rearrangement uses TRBV11-3 and TRBJ2-1; D gene unclear. The CDR3 spans 15 residues. Trimming cost V 0 bases and J 5 bases, with 11 bases left between them. CDR1 and CDR2 from the germline V gene are SGHNT and YENEEA. The CDR3 DNA follows: TGTGCCAGCAGCTTAGATCGTTTTGTGAACAATGAGCAGTTCTTC. Residues: CASSLDRFVNNEQFF. The full variable domain, in which reference TRBV11-3 and TRBJ2-1 provide the parts outside the CDR3, is EAGVVQSPRYKIIEKKQPVAFWCNPISGHNTLYWYLQNLGQGPELLIRYENEEAVDDSQLPKDRFSAERLKGVDSTLKIQPAELGDSAVYLCASSLDRFVNNEQFFGPGTRLTVL.

There are many counts of this clonotype. The genes are TRBV9 and TRBJ1-2; no definite D call. Germline CDR1 SGDLS, CDR2 YYNGEE. Trimming took 7 bases from V and 3 from J, leaving 22 bases between them. The CDR3 is made up of 16 amino acids. CDR3 amino acids: CASSLGGWRFDYGYTF. In DNA, the CDR3 is TGTGCCAGCTCCCTGGGAGGGTGGAGATTCGACTATGGCTACACCTTC.

The chain recombines TRBV9 with TRBJ2-5; TRBD2 agrees at 8 bases. Unmatched junction bases numbered 6, after V lost 3 bases and J lost 5 bases. CDR3 length: 14 residues. Germline loops: CDR1 SGDLS, CDR2 YYNGEE. The CDR3 nucleotides read TGTGCCAGCAGCGCTAGCGGGTCGTGGGAGACCCAGTACTTC. Translated: CASSASGSWETQYF.

This clonotype was picked up a small number of times. V is TRBV28 and J is TRBJ2-3; D not resolved. V dropped 2 bases and J dropped 7 bases, with 7 bases sitting between them. The CDR3 loop spans 12 amino acids. Germline V gives CDR1 MDHEN, CDR2 SYDVKM. CDR3 sequence reads: CASSLAKNTQYF. The CDR3 nucleotides read TGTGCCAGCAGTTTAGCGAAAAATACGCAGTATTTT.

This clonotype was observed a few times. The rearrangement links TRBV28 to TRBJ2-7; D call uncertain. V lost 1 base and J lost 0, with 10 bases in between. The CDR3 length is 15 residues. Germline lookup yields CDR1 MDHEN and CDR2 SYDVKM. This CDR3 is CASSLSGSSSYEQYV. For the CDR3, the DNA is TGTGCCAGCAGTTTATCAGGCTCCAGCTCCTACGAGCAGTACGTC.

In its sample, this clonotype was seen a few times. The rearrangement links TRBV18 to TRBJ1-1, with a tentative D call TRBD1 (5 bases). The germline V and J ends were trimmed by 6 bases and 4 bases, with 9 bases remaining between them. Germline V gene data show CDR1 as KGHSH and CDR2 as LQKENI. CDR3 length: 12 residues. The CDR3 nucleotides are TGTGCCAGCTCCGCGAGGGGCACTGAAGCTTTCTTT. This encodes CASSARGTEAFF.

There are a few counts of this clonotype. The chain has TRBV7-9 and TRBJ2-7; tentative D call: TRBD1 (6 bases). The V end lost 5 bases, the J end lost 4 bases, and 12 bases lay between the germline ends. Germline values: CDR1 SEHNR, CDR2 FQNEAQ (reference sequence). The CDR3 consists of 13 residues. CDR3 DNA: TGTGCCAGCAGCCCCAGGGACACTTACGAGCAGTACGTC. Translation: CASSPRDTYEQYV.

The chain uses TRBV12-3 or TRBV12-4 and TRBJ2-3; D possibly corresponds to TRBD2 (6 bases). Trimming removed 4 bases at V and 2 bases at J, with 16 bases between. The CDR3 consists of 16 residues. The CDR3: CASSSAMEGYTDTQYF. The DNA for the CDR3 is TGTGCCAGCAGTTCCGCTATGGAGGGATACACAGATACGCAGTATTTT.

This clonotype was seen a handful of times. The V call is TRBV12-3 or TRBV12-4, the J call TRBJ2-1; 8 bases match TRBD2. V gave up 6 bases and J gave up 7 bases; unmatched junction bases: 17. This CDR3 contains 17 residues. This chain's CDR3 is CASSPSGVAGGYNEQFF. The CDR3 nucleotides read TGTGCCAGCAGCCCCTCCGGGGTGGCGGGGGGTTATAATGAGCAGTTCTTC.

This clonotype was counted between two and nine times. The chain employs TRBV18 and TRBJ2-1, with TRBD1 as a possible D gene (6 bases). Between the trimmed V and J ends, which lost 1 base and 3 bases, there was a span of 22 bases. Germline V gene sequence: CDR1 KGHSH, CDR2 LQKENI. The CDR3 consists of 19 residues. CDR3 DNA sequence: TGTGCCAGCTCACCACTCGAGACAGGCGTGGGGCTGTACTACAATGAGCAGTTCTTC. Amino acid sequence: CASSPLETGVGLYYNEQFF.

The chain links TRBV20-1 to TRBJ2-7, with 7 bases lining up with TRBD1. Trimming removed 0 bases from V and 2 bases from J; junction bases left unmatched: 1. This CDR3 comprises 13 residues. Germline values: CDR1 DFQATT, CDR2 SNEGSKA (reference sequence). The CDR3 DNA follows: TGCAGTGCTAGAGAGGGACAGACCTACGAGCAGTACTTC. Residues: CSAREGQTYEQYF.

This clonotype was found a few times. This chain uses TRBV7-6 with TRBJ1-1; tentatively, D is TRBD1 (5 bases). Trimming stripped 5 bases from V and 0 bases from J, with 16 bases between. Per germline, CDR1 SGHVS and CDR2 FNYEAQ. This CDR3 has 16 amino acids. CDR3 protein: CASSLGQGIMNTEAFF. CDR3 DNA: TGTGCCAGCAGCCTCGGACAAGGGATAATGAACACTGAAGCTTTCTTT.

The chain employs TRBV7-6 and TRBJ1-5, with a weak D call TRBD1 (5 bases). Germline assignment: CDR1 SGHVS and CDR2 FNYEAQ. With 2 bases removed from V and 6 bases from J, the gap between germline ends came to 14 bases. This CDR3 has 15 amino acids. The CDR3: CASSLRGRAGQPQHF. The CDR3 coding sequence is TGTGCCAGCAGCTTACGGGGCAGGGCGGGTCAGCCCCAGCATTTT.

This clonotype appeared a few times. This sequence joins TRBV4-3 and TRBJ2-1; TRBD2 agrees at 10 bases. The CDR3 extends over 15 amino acids. Germline-derived CDR1 and CDR2 are LGHNA and YSLEER. V trimming: 1 base; J trimming: 10 bases; junction bases outside the gene matches: 7. CDR3 amino acids: CASSQGSGGAREQFF. For the CDR3, the DNA is TGCGCCAGCAGCCAAGGGAGCGGGGGGGCCAGGGAGCAGTTCTTC.

This clonotype was observed many times. V and J are TRBV5-1 and TRBJ1-4; the match to TRBD1 covers 7 bases. The V segment lost 4 bases and the J segment 5 bases; nucleotides outside the gene matches: 2. Germline V gene sequence: CDR1 SGHRS, CDR2 YFSETQ. The CDR3 is 13 amino acids. The DNA of the CDR3 is TGCGCCAGCAGCGAGGGACAGAATGAAAAACTGTTTTTT. Translated, it gives CASSEGQNEKLFF.

This clonotype was seen ten or more times. This chain joins TRBV5-1 and TRBJ2-3, with 7 nucleotides matching TRBD1. Germline-derived CDR1 and CDR2 are SGHRS and YFSETQ. V shed 2 bases and J 5 bases; nucleotides not matched to a gene: 8. CDR3 length: 15 amino acids. CDR3 bases: TGCGCCAGCAGCTTTAGCGACAGGGTGAGAGATACGCAGTATTTT. Amino acids: CASSFSDRVRDTQYF.

The CDR3 region is CATSPGLSYNEQFF. CDR3 sequence (DNA): TGCGCCACCTCACCCGGACTGTCTTACAATGAGCAGTTCTTC. The chain couples TRBV5-1 to TRBJ2-1, with D possibly matching TRBD2 (5 bases). CDR1 and CDR2 (germline): SGHRS, YFSETQ. The CDR3 sequence is 14 residues long. V dropped 9 bases and J dropped 4 bases, with 17 bases sitting between them.

This clonotype came up a few times. The V gene is TRBV7-6, the J gene TRBJ2-5; 12 nucleotides agree with TRBD2. V shed 5 bases, J shed 0 bases, and the junction held 10 bases outside the gene matches. The CDR3 loop spans 18 amino acids. Germline lookup yields CDR1 SGHVS and CDR2 FNYEAQ. The CDR3 coding sequence is TGTGCCAGCAGCGCGACTAGCGGGGGCCTACGGTACCAAGAGACCCAGTACTTC. Residues: CASSATSGGLRYQETQYF.

The chain couples TRBV7-2 to TRBJ1-1; possibly TRBD1 for D (6 bases). Trimming took 7 bases from V and 5 from J, leaving 17 bases between them. The germline CDR1 and CDR2 sequences are SGHTA and FQGNSA. The CDR3 contains 14 residues. The CDR3 sequence: CASTLLQGGTEAFF. CDR3 coding DNA: TGTGCCAGCACCCTACTACAGGGTGGGACTGAAGCTTTCTTT. Full variable domain (missing parts from reference TRBV7-2 and TRBJ1-1): GAGVSQSPSNKVTEKGKDVELRCDPISGHTALYWYRQSLGQGLEFLIYFQGNSAPDKSGLPSDRFSAERTGGSVSTLTIQRTQQEDSAVYLCASTLLQGGTEAFFGQGTRLTVV.

A few counts support this clonotype. The chain has TRBV20-1 and TRBJ2-1; a weak D match, TRBD1 (6 bases). The V gene lost 1 base and the J gene lost 3 bases, with 10 bases spanning the gap. The CDR3 spans 14 residues. The germline CDR1 and CDR2 sequences are DFQATT and SNEGSKA (reference sequence). Written as DNA, the CDR3 is TGCAGTGCTAGAGTTAGGACAGACTACAATGAGCAGTTCTTC. Protein sequence: CSARVRTDYNEQFF.

V usage is TRBV5-1 and J usage is TRBJ1-1; 7 bases are shared with TRBD1. The V and J ends lost 0 bases and 5 bases, in that order; junction bases with no gene match: 7. The CDR3 sequence is 15 residues long. Germline CDR1 SGHRS, CDR2 YFSETQ. The chain's CDR3 is CASSLAPQGGTEAFF. The CDR3 coding sequence is TGCGCCAGCAGCTTGGCCCCGCAGGGGGGGACTGAAGCTTTCTTT.

A few counts support this clonotype. The chain uses TRBV7-3 and TRBJ2-1, with TRBD1 as a possible D gene (6 bases). The CDR3 is 15 residues long. V dropped 5 bases and J dropped 2 bases, with 13 bases sitting between them. CDR1 is SGHTA, CDR2 FQGTGA, per germline. CDR3 in amino acids: CASSLGTLTYNEQFF. CDR3 bases: TGTGCCAGCAGCCTTGGGACACTGACCTACAATGAGCAGTTCTTC.

The chain couples TRBV28 to TRBJ1-6; tentatively, D is TRBD1 (5 bases). Trimming stripped 4 bases from V and 8 bases from J, with 12 bases between. There are 14 residues in the CDR3. Germline assignment: CDR1 MDHEN and CDR2 SYDVKM. The CDR3 DNA sequence: TGTGCCAGCAGTTCCCCAGGGCAGGATTCACCCCTCCACTTT. It yields the protein CASSSPGQDSPLHF. Variable domain in full (rest from reference TRBV28 and TRBJ1-6): DVKVTQSSRYLVKRTGEKVFLECVQDMDHENMFWYRQDPGLGLRLIYFSYDVKMKEKGDIPEGYSVSREKKERFSLILESASTNQTSMYLCASSSPGQDSPLHFGNGTRLTVT.

V usage is TRBV12-3 or TRBV12-4 and J usage is TRBJ1-5; maybe TRBD1 (5 bases). V was trimmed by 5 bases and J by 7 bases, leaving 12 bases between them. The CDR3 contains 13 residues. The CDR3 reads CASSAGGWQPQHF. The DNA for the CDR3 is TGTGCCAGCAGTGCGGGGGGGTGGCAGCCCCAGCATTTT.

A few counts support this clonotype. The V call is TRBV6-2 or TRBV6-3, the J call TRBJ1-5; no definite D call. Trimming took off 7 bases at V and 4 bases at J, with 14 bases between the two ends. The V gene's germline CDR1 is MNHEY and CDR2 SVGEGT. This CDR3 is 14 amino acids long. The DNA for the CDR3 is TGTGCCAGCACTCGGTCGGTTCTTAATCAGCCCCAGCATTTT. Amino acids: CASTRSVLNQPQHF.